The next 3 T cell receptor beta chains were all read from a single sample in a study of T-cell reconstitution after alpha-beta-depleted transplantation in children. Preparation of the TCRbeta library was carried out with unique molecular identifiers. TCRdb re-called the PCR reads through MiXCR, storing one row per CDR3 protein. The repertoire holds about 300,000 distinct CDR3 sequences, with 9.5% to 13% as singletons. The sequencing used PBMCs, collected before TCRalphabeta/CD19-depleted stem cell transplant. The receptors were sampled from a boy in the first two years of life with acute myeloid leukemia, due to receive a stem cell transplant.

This clonotype was detected many times. CDR3 nucleotides: TGCGCCAGCAGCCAAGAGGGGGCGCGTGGAAACACCATATATTTT. Its translation: CASSQEGARGNTIYF. This sequence joins TRBV4-1 and TRBJ1-3, with D perhaps TRBD1 (6 bases). The germline V gene encodes CDR1 MGHRA and CDR2 YSYEKL. V lost 0 bases and J lost 3, with 9 bases in between. CDR3 length: 15 amino acids.

The V and J genes are TRBV7-9 and TRBJ2-5; TRBD1 agrees at 7 bases. Germline CDR1 is SEHNR and CDR2 is FQNEAQ (reference sequence). J gave up 1 base and V 6 bases, and 5 bases lay outside the gene matches. CDR3 length equals 14 residues. The CDR3 loop reads CASSNRGSQETQYF. The CDR3 nucleotides read TGTGCCAGCAGTAACAGGGGTTCCCAAGAGACCCAGTACTTC.

This clonotype was found many times. The chain carries TRBV7-9 and TRBJ2-7; D is unclear. CDR1 and CDR2 from the germline V gene are SEHNR and FQNEAQ (reference sequence). This CDR3 is 12 amino acids long. The V end lost 2 bases, the J end lost 5 bases, and 7 bases lay between the germline ends. As DNA, the CDR3 is TGTGCCAGCAGCTTATCAGTCCACGAGCAGTACTTC. Its protein product is CASSLSVHEQYF.